This is a list of T cell receptor beta chains from one sample in a study of blood T cells in healthy people across ages. TCRdb reanalysed the 5' RACE reads using MiXCR and keeps one entry per CDR3 protein. The profile shows about 1.5 million distinct CDR3 sequences, around two fifths of them singletons. Sequencing was carried out using blood. The source of these receptors is a woman younger than 30 in good health. Each CDR3 is given with its conserved first and last residue. The D gene is left open where the match is weak. The size entry is marked missing in some rows and otherwise reads once, few, many or a size class.

clone size: few
D gene: TRBD1
J gene: TRBJ1-2
V gene: TRBV6-6
CDR3 protein: CASIHPDRVRYGYTF
CDR3 DNA: TGTGCCAGCATCCACCCCGACAGGGTCAGATATGGCTACACCTTC

clone size: -
D gene: TRBD1
J gene: TRBJ1-3
V gene: TRBV6-6
CDR3 protein: CASSYLRGPGNTIYF
CDR3 DNA: TGTGCCAGCAGTTACCTGAGGGGGCCTGGAAACACCATATATTTT

clone size: many
D gene: TRBD2
J gene: TRBJ2-3
V gene: TRBV5-1
CDR3 protein: CASSLGVARGLSGGSTDTQYF
CDR3 DNA: TGCGCCAGCAGCTTGGGAGTAGCTCGCGGGTTGAGCGGGGGTAGCACAGATACGCAGTATTTT

clone size: few
D gene: TRBD1
J gene: TRBJ1-1
V gene: TRBV29-1
CDR3 protein: CSVESGGTWVNTEAFF
CDR3 DNA: TGCAGCGTTGAGTCAGGGGGTACGTGGGTGAACACTGAAGCTTTCTTT

clone size: -
D gene: -
J gene: TRBJ2-1
V gene: TRBV30
CDR3 protein: CAFDRKNEQFF
CDR3 DNA: TGTGCCTTCGACAGAAAAAATGAGCAGTTCTTC

clone size: -
D gene: TRBD1
J gene: TRBJ2-1
V gene: TRBV10-2
CDR3 protein: CAVFPRQGDYNEQFF
CDR3 DNA: TGCGCCGTATTCCCCAGACAGGGAGATTACAATGAGCAGTTCTTC

clone size: -
D gene: -
J gene: TRBJ2-1
V gene: TRBV12-3/TRBV12-4
CDR3 protein: CASSTGSQGNEQFF
CDR3 DNA: TGTGCCAGCAGTACAGGGTCTCAGGGGAATGAGCAGTTCTTC

clone size: -
D gene: -
J gene: TRBJ2-7
V gene: TRBV4-1
CDR3 protein: CASSQEEFSYEQYF
CDR3 DNA: TGCGCCAGCAGCCAAGAGGAATTCTCCTACGAGCAGTACTTC

clone size: few
D gene: -
J gene: TRBJ2-5
V gene: TRBV28
CDR3 protein: CASSFTGEEETQYF
CDR3 DNA: TGTGCCAGCAGTTTCACGGGGGAGGAGGAGACCCAGTACTTC

clone size: -
D gene: -
J gene: TRBJ1-4
V gene: TRBV27
CDR3 protein: CASTSGEKLFF
CDR3 DNA: TGTGCCAGCACTTCCGGGGAAAAACTGTTTTTT

clone size: -
D gene: -
J gene: TRBJ2-2
V gene: TRBV5-1
CDR3 protein: CASSLGAAILGSTRAGELFF
CDR3 DNA: TGCGCCAGCAGCTTGGGGGCCGCGATTTTGGGAAGTACTCGCGCCGGGGAGCTGTTTTTT

clone size: -
D gene: TRBD1
J gene: TRBJ1-5
V gene: TRBV27
CDR3 protein: CASSTGVTGWSSNQPQHF
CDR3 DNA: TGTGCCAGCAGCACAGGGGTGACAGGGTGGTCGAGCAATCAGCCCCAGCATTTT

clone size: -
D gene: -
J gene: TRBJ1-1
V gene: TRBV7-9
CDR3 protein: CASSLSAALNTEAFF
CDR3 DNA: TGTGCCAGCAGCTTATCGGCGGCTCTGAACACTGAAGCTTTCTTT

clone size: many
D gene: -
J gene: TRBJ2-3
V gene: TRBV12-3/TRBV12-4
CDR3 protein: CASREQYSTDTQYF
CDR3 DNA: TGTGCCAGCAGGGAGCAGTACAGCACAGATACGCAGTATTTT

clone size: -
D gene: -
J gene: TRBJ1-2
V gene: TRBV6-2/TRBV6-3
CDR3 protein: CASSSMTGYYGYTF
CDR3 DNA: TGTGCCAGCTCCTCCATGACAGGCTACTATGGCTACACCTTC

clone size: -
D gene: -
J gene: TRBJ2-3
V gene: TRBV27
CDR3 protein: CASSFTARTDTQYF
CDR3 DNA: TGTGCCAGCAGTTTTACGGCCCGCACAGATACGCAGTATTTT

clone size: -
D gene: -
J gene: TRBJ2-7
V gene: TRBV12-3/TRBV12-4
CDR3 protein: CASSVKSVGYEQYF
CDR3 DNA: TGTGCCAGCAGTGTAAAGTCGGTGGGGTACGAGCAGTACTTC

clone size: few
D gene: -
J gene: TRBJ1-2
V gene: TRBV20-1
CDR3 protein: CSASRADGYTF
CDR3 DNA: TGCAGTGCTAGCAGGGCGGACGGCTACACCTTC

clone size: -
D gene: -
J gene: TRBJ1-2
V gene: TRBV6-1
CDR3 protein: CASRDGPPRGYTF
CDR3 DNA: TGTGCCAGCAGAGACGGCCCTCCCCGGGGCTACACCTTC

clone size: few
D gene: -
J gene: TRBJ2-1
V gene: TRBV20-1
CDR3 protein: CSAPLAREQFF
CDR3 DNA: TGCAGTGCGCCATTAGCGCGTGAGCAGTTCTTC

clone size: -
D gene: TRBD1
J gene: TRBJ1-1
V gene: TRBV27
CDR3 protein: CASSSLQGAAEAFF
CDR3 DNA: TGTGCCAGCAGTTCGCTGCAGGGGGCCGCTGAAGCTTTCTTT

clone size: few
D gene: TRBD2
J gene: TRBJ2-5
V gene: TRBV28
CDR3 protein: CASSSIAGSETQYF
CDR3 DNA: TGTGCCAGCAGTTCAATAGCGGGGTCTGAGACCCAGTACTTC

clone size: few
D gene: -
J gene: TRBJ1-1
V gene: TRBV18
CDR3 protein: CASSPYAGNTEAFF
CDR3 DNA: TGTGCCAGCTCACCATACGCGGGGAACACTGAAGCTTTCTTT

clone size: few
D gene: -
J gene: TRBJ2-5
V gene: TRBV6-2/TRBV6-3
CDR3 protein: CASSYTSAAYF
CDR3 DNA: TGTGCCAGCAGTTATACGTCCGCGGCGTACTTC

clone size: -
D gene: -
J gene: TRBJ2-1
V gene: TRBV20-1
CDR3 protein: CSANPGLTYNEQFF
CDR3 DNA: TGCAGTGCTAATCCGGGACTTACTTACAATGAGCAGTTCTTC

clone size: -
D gene: -
J gene: TRBJ2-2
V gene: TRBV7-2
CDR3 protein: CASSLIRITGELFF
CDR3 DNA: TGTGCCAGCAGCTTAATTCGTATCACCGGGGAGCTGTTTTTT

clone size: many
D gene: -
J gene: TRBJ2-5
V gene: TRBV27
CDR3 protein: CASSFLNQETQYF
CDR3 DNA: TGTGCCAGCAGTTTTCTAAACCAAGAGACCCAGTACTTC

clone size: -
D gene: TRBD2
J gene: TRBJ2-1
V gene: TRBV9
CDR3 protein: CASSVAPAGGRNEQFF
CDR3 DNA: TGTGCCAGCAGCGTAGCTCCAGCGGGAGGGCGGAATGAGCAGTTCTTC

clone size: few
D gene: -
J gene: TRBJ1-2
V gene: TRBV14
CDR3 protein: CASSRALPGPSYGYTF
CDR3 DNA: TGTGCCAGCAGCCGGGCACTGCCGGGACCTAGCTATGGCTACACCTTC

clone size: few
D gene: -
J gene: TRBJ2-3
V gene: TRBV7-3
CDR3 protein: CASSSLGGPTDTQYF
CDR3 DNA: TGTGCCAGCAGCTCCCTCGGGGGTCCCACAGATACGCAGTATTTT

clone size: few
D gene: TRBD2
J gene: TRBJ2-7
V gene: TRBV2
CDR3 protein: CASRLAGGPPYEQYF
CDR3 DNA: TGTGCCAGCAGGCTAGCGGGAGGACCTCCATACGAGCAGTACTTC

clone size: -
D gene: TRBD2
J gene: TRBJ2-1
V gene: TRBV20-1
CDR3 protein: CSAKPSGRAWANEQFF
CDR3 DNA: TGCAGTGCCAAGCCTAGCGGGAGGGCCTGGGCCAATGAGCAGTTCTTC

clone size: -
D gene: TRBD2
J gene: TRBJ2-2
V gene: TRBV2
CDR3 protein: CASSVSLAGVGELFF
CDR3 DNA: TGTGCCAGCAGTGTTTCCCTAGCGGGGGTAGGGGAGCTGTTTTTT

clone size: -
D gene: -
J gene: TRBJ2-1
V gene: TRBV5-1
CDR3 protein: CASSLVDKRQFF
CDR3 DNA: TGCGCCAGCAGCTTGGTGGATAAGCGGCAGTTCTTC

clone size: -
D gene: -
J gene: TRBJ2-3
V gene: TRBV6-1
CDR3 protein: CASSEGGNADTQYF
CDR3 DNA: TGTGCCAGCAGTGAAGGGGGTAACGCAGATACGCAGTATTTT

clone size: once
D gene: -
J gene: TRBJ2-3
V gene: TRBV28
CDR3 protein: CASREGGEDTQYF
CDR3 DNA: TGTGCCAGCAGGGAAGGGGGGGAAGATACGCAGTATTTT

clone size: -
D gene: -
J gene: TRBJ2-7
V gene: TRBV10-1
CDR3 protein: CASSGRDEQYF
CDR3 DNA: TGCGCCAGCAGTGGGAGAGACGAGCAGTACTTC

clone size: -
D gene: -
J gene: TRBJ2-7
V gene: TRBV12-3/TRBV12-4
CDR3 protein: CANSFREGQGYF
CDR3 DNA: TGTGCCAACAGTTTCCGGGAAGGCCAGGGGTACTTC

clone size: few
D gene: -
J gene: TRBJ2-1
V gene: TRBV28
CDR3 protein: CASSFVGFDEQFF
CDR3 DNA: TGTGCCAGCAGTTTCGTGGGTTTTGATGAGCAGTTCTTC

clone size: few
D gene: -
J gene: TRBJ1-1
V gene: TRBV9
CDR3 protein: CASSAEGSNTEAFF
CDR3 DNA: TGTGCCAGCAGTGCCGAGGGGAGCAACACTGAAGCTTTCTTT

clone size: -
D gene: TRBD1
J gene: TRBJ1-2
V gene: TRBV6-4
CDR3 protein: CASSEIVRRDRVTNGYTF
CDR3 DNA: TGTGCCAGCAGTGAAATAGTTCGGAGGGACAGGGTGACGAATGGCTACACCTTC

clone size: few
D gene: TRBD1
J gene: TRBJ2-5
V gene: TRBV6-1
CDR3 protein: CASSDRQGRETQYF
CDR3 DNA: TGTGCCAGCAGTGATAGACAGGGACGGGAGACCCAGTACTTC

clone size: -
D gene: -
J gene: TRBJ1-2
V gene: TRBV6-5
CDR3 protein: CASSLTSIPNYGYTF
CDR3 DNA: TGTGCCAGCAGTCTCACCTCAATCCCTAACTATGGCTACACCTTC

clone size: -
D gene: TRBD1
J gene: TRBJ1-1
V gene: TRBV12-3/TRBV12-4
CDR3 protein: CAGGQGGMNTEAFF
CDR3 DNA: TGTGCCGGGGGACAGGGCGGTATGAACACTGAAGCTTTCTTT

clone size: few
D gene: -
J gene: TRBJ2-7
V gene: TRBV6-5
CDR3 protein: CASSYGTSSGYEQYF
CDR3 DNA: TGTGCCAGCAGTTATGGGACATCCTCGGGCTACGAGCAGTACTTC

clone size: -
D gene: -
J gene: TRBJ2-1
V gene: TRBV6-2/TRBV6-3
CDR3 protein: CASSTDPSPNEQFF
CDR3 DNA: TGTGCCAGCAGTACGGACCCCAGCCCAAATGAGCAGTTCTTC

clone size: -
D gene: TRBD2
J gene: TRBJ2-1
V gene: TRBV12-3/TRBV12-4
CDR3 protein: CASSLGTRNHNEQFF
CDR3 DNA: TGTGCCAGCAGTTTAGGGACTAGAAACCACAATGAGCAGTTCTTC

clone size: -
D gene: -
J gene: TRBJ2-6
V gene: TRBV4-1
CDR3 protein: CASSGPRVGSGANVLTF
CDR3 DNA: TGCGCCAGCAGCGGACCCCGGGTAGGCTCTGGGGCCAACGTCCTGACTTTC

clone size: once
D gene: -
J gene: TRBJ2-7
V gene: TRBV19
CDR3 protein: CASGDSARYEQYF
CDR3 DNA: TGTGCCAGTGGGGACTCGGCGCGCTACGAGCAGTACTTC

clone size: few
D gene: -
J gene: TRBJ2-7
V gene: TRBV9
CDR3 protein: CASSSRAGWSSSYEQYF
CDR3 DNA: TGTGCCAGCAGCTCCAGAGCCGGATGGAGCAGCTCCTACGAGCAGTACTTC

clone size: few
D gene: TRBD1
J gene: TRBJ1-2
V gene: TRBV27
CDR3 protein: CATRQGASGYTF
CDR3 DNA: TGTGCCACCAGACAGGGGGCCTCCGGCTACACCTTC